Below are 31 T cell receptor beta chains sequenced from a single sample in a study of PD-L1 blockade in urothelial cancer. Profiling relied on immunoSEQ multiplex PCR, and the TCRdb table lists in-frame clones only, not all of them. The data contain around 100,000 clones, approximately 85% of them seen just once; the ten biggest clones take up 2% to 3%. This material consisted of PBMCs, taken around atezolizumab (anti-PD-L1) treatment. These receptors were obtained from a man in his fifties or sixties with urothelial cancer.

The V gene is TRBV4-2, the J gene TRBJ1-1; tentative D call: TRBD1 (5 bases). CDR3 length equals 12 residues. Deletions cut 5 bases from V and 10 bases from J, with 14 bases between. Per germline, CDR1 LGHNA and CDR2 YNFKEQ. CDR3 DNA: TGTGCCAGCAGCTTGCGGGGGACGGCAGCTTTCTTT. Translated: CASSLRGTAAFF.

This sequence joins TRBV6-6 and TRBJ1-2; 7 bases map to TRBD1. The CDR3 has 14 residues. J gave up 6 bases and V 4 bases, and 8 bases lay outside the gene matches. Germline loops: CDR1 MNHNY, CDR2 SVGAGI (reference sequence). The CDR3 protein is CASSFKGGGNGYTF. CDR3 in DNA: TGTGCCAGCAGTTTCAAAGGGGGCGGAAATGGCTACACCTTC.

The chain uses TRBV9 and TRBJ2-4; 7 bases align to TRBD2. The length of the CDR3 is 16 residues. Germline CDR1 reads SGDLS; CDR2 reads YYNGEE. After removal of 0 bases from V and 1 base from J, the junction contained 4 bases not matched to a gene. CDR3 region: CASSVGGGVAKNIQYF. In DNA form, the CDR3 reads TGTGCCAGCAGCGTAGGGGGAGGGGTGGCCAAAAACATTCAGTACTTC.

The V and J genes are TRBV30 and TRBJ1-1; TRBD1 might be the D (5 bases). V was pared by 4 bases and J by 5 bases, with 14 bases between. The CDR3 is 13 amino acids. CDR1 is GTSNPN, CDR2 SVGIG, per germline (reference sequence). The CDR3 here is CAWTVGGRTEAFF. The CDR3 nucleotides are TGTGCCTGGACGGTTGGGGGGAGGACTGAAGCTTTCTTT.

This chain joins TRBV30 and TRBJ1-6; D is undetermined. The length of the CDR3 is 13 residues. V dropped 0 bases and J dropped 8 bases, with 8 bases sitting between them. CDR1 GTSNPN and CDR2 SVGIG come from the germline V gene (reference sequence). This CDR3 is CAWSVLRDSPLHF. The CDR3 coding sequence is TGTGCCTGGAGTGTACTTCGCGATTCACCCCTCCACTTT.

V and J are TRBV6-1 and TRBJ2-3; perhaps TRBD2 as D (5 bases). Germline V gene lookup returns CDR1 MNHNS and CDR2 SASEGT. The ends were cut back, 7 bases at V and 4 bases at J, with 12 bases in the middle. This CDR3 spans 13 amino acids. This CDR3 reads CASKVASSDTQYF. DNA for the CDR3: TGTGCCAGCAAGGTAGCGAGCTCAGATACGCAGTATTTT.

V and J are TRBV29-1 and TRBJ1-2; no clear D. The germline CDR1 and CDR2 sequences are SQVTM and ANQGSEA. CDR3 length: 12 residues. The V end was cut by 7 bases, the J end by 0 bases, with 9 bases between. In DNA form, the CDR3 reads TGCAGCGCCCCCTTAGCTAACTATGGCTACACCTTC. Translating gives CSAPLANYGYTF.

This chain joins TRBV9 and TRBJ2-2; 9 nucleotides align to TRBD2. There are 15 residues in the CDR3. Germline V gene lookup returns CDR1 SGDLS and CDR2 YYNGEE. V shed 6 bases and J 6 bases; nucleotides not matched to a gene: 9. This CDR3 reads CASTDSAGGPGELFF. The CDR3 DNA follows: TGTGCCAGCACCGATTCGGCGGGAGGGCCCGGGGAGCTGTTTTTT.

This clone was observed a handful of times. V usage is TRBV19 and J usage is TRBJ1-1, with D possibly matching TRBD1 (6 bases). The V gene's germline CDR1 is LNHDA and CDR2 SQIVND (reference sequence). The germline V and J ends were trimmed by 10 bases and 4 bases, with 16 bases remaining between them. There are 13 residues in the CDR3. The CDR3 loop reads CATGPQGSTEAFF. The CDR3 coding sequence is TGTGCCACCGGGCCCCAGGGGTCCACTGAAGCTTTCTTT.

The V gene is TRBV14, the J gene TRBJ1-6, with 7 bases identical to TRBD1. CDR3 length: 15 amino acids. The germline gives CDR1 SGHDN, CDR2 FVKESK. V shed 4 bases, J shed 7 bases, and the junction held 7 bases outside the gene matches. The CDR3 bases are TGTGCCAGCAGCCGGCGACAGGGTGGGAATTCACCCCTCCACTTT. Amino acid sequence: CASSRRQGGNSPLHF.

This clone was seen a single time. This chain links TRBV6-5 with TRBJ1-2, with D uncertain. The CDR3 contains 14 residues. CDR1 is MNHEY and CDR2 is SVGAGI in the germline V gene. V was clipped by 0 bases and J by 2 bases, with 7 bases between them. Here the CDR3 reads CASSYSRGNYGYTF. Written as DNA, the CDR3 is TGTGCCAGCAGTTACTCGAGAGGAAACTATGGCTACACCTTC.

The rearrangement uses TRBV5-1 and TRBJ2-6, with D possibly matching TRBD2 (5 bases). This CDR3 comprises 18 residues. V lost 4 bases to trimming and J lost 5 bases, with 22 bases between them. CDR1 is SGHRS, CDR2 YFSETQ, per germline. Here the CDR3 DNA reads TGCGCCAGCAGCGCCGCGGACTCTTCCAATCTCTGGGCCAACGTCCTGACTTTC. Protein product: CASSAADSSNLWANVLTF.

This chain connects TRBV28 to TRBJ2-7; tentatively, D is TRBD2 (6 bases). The V and J ends lost 3 bases and 2 bases respectively, with 17 bases between them. Germline assignment: CDR1 MDHEN and CDR2 SYDVKM. This CDR3 is 16 amino acids long. The CDR3 nucleotides read TGTGCCAGCAGTTTTGGCCTGGAGGGGCTAGCCTACGAGCAGTACTTC. It yields the protein CASSFGLEGLAYEQYF. The complete variable domain, with remaining parts taken from reference TRBV28 and TRBJ2-7, reads DVKVTQSSRYLVKRTGEKVFLECVQDMDHENMFWYRQDPGLGLRLIYFSYDVKMKEKGDIPEGYSVSREKKERFSLILESASTNQTSMYLCASSFGLEGLAYEQYFGPGTRLTVT.

This chain joins TRBV7-6 and TRBJ2-3, with TRBD2 matching 9 bases. The CDR3 is 14 amino acids. The V gene's germline CDR1 is SGHVS and CDR2 FNYEAQ. Germline trimming cut 4 bases from V and 1 base from J; bases unmatched to any gene: 0. The CDR3 protein is CASSWTSGTDTQYF. CDR3 DNA: TGTGCCAGCAGCTGGACTAGCGGCACAGATACGCAGTATTTT.

At least ten counts were recorded for this clone. The chain uses TRBV7-2 and TRBJ1-3; unclear D gene. The CDR3 loop spans 16 amino acids. V was pared by 4 bases and J by 0 bases, with 13 bases between. Germline V CDR1 and CDR2: SGHTA, FQGNSA. In nucleotides, the CDR3 is TGTGCCAGCAGCTCCGCCATTCGCAGCTCTGGAAACACCATATATTTT. This codes for CASSSAIRSSGNTIYF.

The CDR3 reads CASRPEQGSYEQYF. For the CDR3, the DNA is TGTGCCAGTAGGCCCGAACAGGGCTCCTACGAGCAGTACTTC. The chain uses TRBV19 and TRBJ2-7; D is perhaps TRBD1 (6 bases). The CDR3 extends over 14 amino acids. The germline V gene has CDR1 LNHDA and CDR2 SQIVND (reference sequence). V lost 6 bases and J lost 0, with 12 bases in between. Full variable domain (rest looked up from reference TRBV19 and TRBJ2-7): DGGITQSPKYLFRKEGQNVTLSCEQNLNHDAMYWYRQDPGQGLRLIYYSQIVNDFQKGDIAEGYSVSREKKESFPLTVTSAQKNPTAFYLCASRPEQGSYEQYFGPGTRLTVT.

The V and J genes are TRBV7-2 and TRBJ2-3, with 12 nucleotides matching TRBD2. V dropped 5 bases and J dropped 3; count of bases not matched to a gene: 0. In germline, CDR1 is SGHTA, CDR2 FQGNSA. The CDR3 is 14 residues long. The CDR3 region is CASSGTSGTDTQYF. CDR3 DNA: TGTGCCAGCAGCGGGACTAGCGGGACAGATACGCAGTATTTT.

The gene calls are TRBV5-4 and TRBJ2-7; 7 positions agree with TRBD2. The CDR3 totals 16 residues. Germline trimming cut 5 bases from V and 4 bases from J; bases unmatched to any gene: 15. CDR1 and CDR2 from the germline V gene are SGHNT and YYREEE (reference sequence). CDR3 sequence reads: CASSPGAGSGKYEQYF. CDR3 nucleotides: TGTGCCAGCAGTCCCGGGGCGGGAAGCGGGAAATACGAGCAGTACTTC.

J is TRBJ2-3 and V is TRBV7-9, with 12 bases that match TRBD1. With 0 bases clipped from V and 4 bases from J, the junction kept 5 bases outside the gene matches. CDR3 length: 17 amino acids. The germline CDR1 and CDR2 sequences are SEHNR and FQNEAQ (reference sequence). The CDR3 nucleotides are TGTGCCAGCAGCTTAGCGCAGGGGACAGGGGGCGCAGATACGCAGTATTTT. Its protein product is CASSLAQGTGGADTQYF.

This chain links TRBV25-1 with TRBJ1-6, with 7 bases identical to TRBD1. Germline V CDR1 and CDR2: MGHDK, SYGVNS. The CDR3 consists of 15 residues. V was clipped by 5 bases and J by 7 bases; unmatched bases: 8. The CDR3 region is CASSPGDSPNSPLHF. Here the CDR3 DNA reads TGTGCCAGCAGTCCCGGGGACAGCCCGAATTCACCCCTCCACTTT. Full variable domain (missing parts from reference TRBV25-1 and TRBJ1-6): EADIYQTPRYLVIGTGKKITLECSQTMGHDKMYWYQQDPGMELHLIHYSYGVNSTEKGDLSSESTVSRIRTEHFPLTLESARPSHTSQYLCASSPGDSPNSPLHFGNGTRLTVT.

This clone was seen a handful of times. V is TRBV5-5 and J is TRBJ1-5; D gene ambiguous. The length of the CDR3 is 14 residues. V dropped 4 bases and J dropped 2 bases, with 10 bases sitting between them. Looked up from germline, CDR1 is SGHKS and CDR2 is YYEKEE (reference sequence). The CDR3 reads CASSAGSGNQPQHF. The CDR3 nucleotides read TGTGCCAGCAGCGCGGGGTCTGGCAATCAGCCCCAGCATTTT.

About this clone itself: One junction end disagrees with the germline gene, perhaps due to a read error. The chain couples TRBV6-1 to TRBJ2-5; 12 bases align to TRBD2. The germline gives CDR1 MNHNS, CDR2 SASEGT. The length of the CDR3 is 15 residues. The CDR3 is CASSEFGGASGRAHF. The CDR3, as DNA: TGTGCCAGCAGTGAATTTGGGGGCGCTAGCGGGAGGGCCCACTTC.

The chain employs TRBV18 and TRBJ2-7, with 8 nucleotides matching TRBD2. The V gene end was trimmed by 3 bases and the J gene end by 6 bases; junction bases not matched to a gene: 4. This CDR3 has 13 amino acids. The germline gives CDR1 KGHSH, CDR2 LQKENI. The CDR3 here is CASSPDSGSEQYF. DNA of the CDR3: TGTGCCAGCTCACCGGACAGCGGGAGCGAGCAGTACTTC.

The chain combines TRBV9 with TRBJ2-4; TRBD1 agrees at 9 bases. The CDR3 totals 15 residues. Germline assignment: CDR1 SGDLS and CDR2 YYNGEE. V lost 4 bases, J lost 6 bases, and 8 bases stayed unmatched. CDR3 residues: CASSPSPQGANIQYF. In nucleotides, the CDR3 is TGTGCCAGCAGCCCTTCCCCACAGGGGGCAAACATTCAGTACTTC.

The V call is TRBV7-8, the J call TRBJ2-5, with 14 bases aligning to TRBD2. CDR1 is SGHVS and CDR2 is FQNEAQ in the germline V gene. The CDR3 has 16 amino acids. The ends lost 4 bases at V and 4 bases at J; junction bases unmatched: 5. The CDR3 sequence is CASSSRLAGGPETQYF. In DNA, the CDR3 is TGTGCCAGCAGCTCCCGACTAGCGGGAGGGCCAGAGACCCAGTACTTC. The full variable domain, its missing parts supplied by reference TRBV7-8 and TRBJ2-5, is GAGVSQSPRYKVAKRGQDVALRCDPISGHVSLFWYQQALGQGPEFLTYFQNEAQLDKSGLPSDRFFAERPEGSVSTLKIQRTQQEDSAVYLCASSSRLAGGPETQYFGPGTRLLVL.

The gene calls are TRBV11-1 and TRBJ2-1, with 10 bases aligning to TRBD1. Trimming took 10 bases from V and 4 from J; bases not matched to a gene: 4. This CDR3 has 13 residues. From germline, CDR1 is SGHAT and CDR2 FQDESV (reference sequence). The CDR3, as DNA: TGTGCCACCCGGGACAGGGGTTACAATGAGCAGTTCTTC. Amino acids: CATRDRGYNEQFF.

A single count supports this clone. The gene calls are TRBV11-3 and TRBJ2-3, with TRBD2 matching over 10 bases. Germline V gene lookup returns CDR1 SGHNT and CDR2 YENEEA. V shed 3 bases, J shed 4 bases, and the junction held 7 bases outside the gene matches. This CDR3 is 16 amino acids long. The CDR3 coding sequence is TGTGCCAGCAGCTTGTGTCTAGCGGGAGCCCCAGATACGCAGTATTTT. The encoded protein is CASSLCLAGAPDTQYF.

This clone was counted only a few times. V is TRBV6-5 and J is TRBJ1-2; TRBD1 is a possible D gene (6 bases). Trimming shortened V by 6 bases and J by 9 bases, and 14 bases separated the two germline ends. Germline lookup yields CDR1 MNHEY and CDR2 SVGAGI. The CDR3 has 12 residues. The CDR3 nucleotides are TGTGCCAGCAGACAGGACAGTATGAGCTACACCTTC. It yields the protein CASRQDSMSYTF.

This chain connects TRBV20-1 to TRBJ2-1; the D gene is possibly TRBD2 (6 bases). The CDR3 is 11 amino acids. Germline CDR1 DFQATT, CDR2 SNEGSKA (reference sequence). V was clipped by 3 bases and J by 15 bases, with 15 bases between them. The CDR3 sequence: CSASGRARPFF. The CDR3, as DNA: TGCAGTGCTAGCGGGAGAGCCCGGCCGTTCTTC.

This clone was seen a single time. The chain links TRBV25-1 to TRBJ2-1; perhaps TRBD2 as D (5 bases). Germline lookup yields CDR1 MGHDK and CDR2 SYGVNS. The CDR3 contains 12 residues. The V gene lost 7 bases and the J gene lost 3 bases, with 7 bases spanning the gap. The CDR3 coding sequence is TGTGCCAGCAACGGAGGCTACAATGAGCAGTTCTTC. Translation: CASNGGYNEQFF.

Only a few counts were recorded for this clone. This sequence joins TRBV9 and TRBJ2-7; weak D call: TRBD2 (6 bases). The germline V gene has CDR1 SGDLS and CDR2 YYNGEE. The CDR3 has 15 residues. The V end lost 5 bases, the J end lost 6 bases, and 21 bases lay between the germline ends. In DNA, the CDR3 is TGTGCCAGCAGGACTGATCGGGACTCACTCCCCGAGCAGTACTTC. Encoded protein: CASRTDRDSLPEQYF.